Sequencing of this T cell receptor (beta chain) was carried out in a study of tumor and adjacent non-tumor tissue in lung cancer. Across the study: Aged roughly 31 to 80 years, patients included 10 men and five or six women with stage I to III disease.

Germline assignment: CDR1 MNHEY and CDR2 SVGEGT. The CDR3 sequence is 15 residues long. Deletions cut 5 bases from V and 1 base from J, with 14 bases between. This sample's RNA came from whole unsorted tissue. Three rounds of nested PCR, following a modified ARM-PCR protocol, produced the TCRbeta library. Each CDR3 protein is one row after TCRdb ran MiXCR on the multiplex PCR reads. The profile shows 200,000 to 250,000 distinct CDR3 sequences, 71% of them singletons. This clonotype is a singleton in its sample. Its antigen is not known. The study, taken as a whole, reports: Normal lung showed higher cumulative top 100 clone frequency than tumor. Tumor tissue had significantly higher TCR diversity than normal lung.

The sample consisted of lung tumor tissue. The chain has TRBV6-2 or TRBV6-3 and TRBJ1-1; the D gene is possibly TRBD1 (5 bases). This TCR was recovered from a man in his sixties with non-small cell lung cancer. This CDR3 is CASSELLGGNTEAFF. The CDR3 nucleotides are TGTGCCAGCAGTGAACTATTGGGGGGGAACACTGAAGCTTTCTTT.